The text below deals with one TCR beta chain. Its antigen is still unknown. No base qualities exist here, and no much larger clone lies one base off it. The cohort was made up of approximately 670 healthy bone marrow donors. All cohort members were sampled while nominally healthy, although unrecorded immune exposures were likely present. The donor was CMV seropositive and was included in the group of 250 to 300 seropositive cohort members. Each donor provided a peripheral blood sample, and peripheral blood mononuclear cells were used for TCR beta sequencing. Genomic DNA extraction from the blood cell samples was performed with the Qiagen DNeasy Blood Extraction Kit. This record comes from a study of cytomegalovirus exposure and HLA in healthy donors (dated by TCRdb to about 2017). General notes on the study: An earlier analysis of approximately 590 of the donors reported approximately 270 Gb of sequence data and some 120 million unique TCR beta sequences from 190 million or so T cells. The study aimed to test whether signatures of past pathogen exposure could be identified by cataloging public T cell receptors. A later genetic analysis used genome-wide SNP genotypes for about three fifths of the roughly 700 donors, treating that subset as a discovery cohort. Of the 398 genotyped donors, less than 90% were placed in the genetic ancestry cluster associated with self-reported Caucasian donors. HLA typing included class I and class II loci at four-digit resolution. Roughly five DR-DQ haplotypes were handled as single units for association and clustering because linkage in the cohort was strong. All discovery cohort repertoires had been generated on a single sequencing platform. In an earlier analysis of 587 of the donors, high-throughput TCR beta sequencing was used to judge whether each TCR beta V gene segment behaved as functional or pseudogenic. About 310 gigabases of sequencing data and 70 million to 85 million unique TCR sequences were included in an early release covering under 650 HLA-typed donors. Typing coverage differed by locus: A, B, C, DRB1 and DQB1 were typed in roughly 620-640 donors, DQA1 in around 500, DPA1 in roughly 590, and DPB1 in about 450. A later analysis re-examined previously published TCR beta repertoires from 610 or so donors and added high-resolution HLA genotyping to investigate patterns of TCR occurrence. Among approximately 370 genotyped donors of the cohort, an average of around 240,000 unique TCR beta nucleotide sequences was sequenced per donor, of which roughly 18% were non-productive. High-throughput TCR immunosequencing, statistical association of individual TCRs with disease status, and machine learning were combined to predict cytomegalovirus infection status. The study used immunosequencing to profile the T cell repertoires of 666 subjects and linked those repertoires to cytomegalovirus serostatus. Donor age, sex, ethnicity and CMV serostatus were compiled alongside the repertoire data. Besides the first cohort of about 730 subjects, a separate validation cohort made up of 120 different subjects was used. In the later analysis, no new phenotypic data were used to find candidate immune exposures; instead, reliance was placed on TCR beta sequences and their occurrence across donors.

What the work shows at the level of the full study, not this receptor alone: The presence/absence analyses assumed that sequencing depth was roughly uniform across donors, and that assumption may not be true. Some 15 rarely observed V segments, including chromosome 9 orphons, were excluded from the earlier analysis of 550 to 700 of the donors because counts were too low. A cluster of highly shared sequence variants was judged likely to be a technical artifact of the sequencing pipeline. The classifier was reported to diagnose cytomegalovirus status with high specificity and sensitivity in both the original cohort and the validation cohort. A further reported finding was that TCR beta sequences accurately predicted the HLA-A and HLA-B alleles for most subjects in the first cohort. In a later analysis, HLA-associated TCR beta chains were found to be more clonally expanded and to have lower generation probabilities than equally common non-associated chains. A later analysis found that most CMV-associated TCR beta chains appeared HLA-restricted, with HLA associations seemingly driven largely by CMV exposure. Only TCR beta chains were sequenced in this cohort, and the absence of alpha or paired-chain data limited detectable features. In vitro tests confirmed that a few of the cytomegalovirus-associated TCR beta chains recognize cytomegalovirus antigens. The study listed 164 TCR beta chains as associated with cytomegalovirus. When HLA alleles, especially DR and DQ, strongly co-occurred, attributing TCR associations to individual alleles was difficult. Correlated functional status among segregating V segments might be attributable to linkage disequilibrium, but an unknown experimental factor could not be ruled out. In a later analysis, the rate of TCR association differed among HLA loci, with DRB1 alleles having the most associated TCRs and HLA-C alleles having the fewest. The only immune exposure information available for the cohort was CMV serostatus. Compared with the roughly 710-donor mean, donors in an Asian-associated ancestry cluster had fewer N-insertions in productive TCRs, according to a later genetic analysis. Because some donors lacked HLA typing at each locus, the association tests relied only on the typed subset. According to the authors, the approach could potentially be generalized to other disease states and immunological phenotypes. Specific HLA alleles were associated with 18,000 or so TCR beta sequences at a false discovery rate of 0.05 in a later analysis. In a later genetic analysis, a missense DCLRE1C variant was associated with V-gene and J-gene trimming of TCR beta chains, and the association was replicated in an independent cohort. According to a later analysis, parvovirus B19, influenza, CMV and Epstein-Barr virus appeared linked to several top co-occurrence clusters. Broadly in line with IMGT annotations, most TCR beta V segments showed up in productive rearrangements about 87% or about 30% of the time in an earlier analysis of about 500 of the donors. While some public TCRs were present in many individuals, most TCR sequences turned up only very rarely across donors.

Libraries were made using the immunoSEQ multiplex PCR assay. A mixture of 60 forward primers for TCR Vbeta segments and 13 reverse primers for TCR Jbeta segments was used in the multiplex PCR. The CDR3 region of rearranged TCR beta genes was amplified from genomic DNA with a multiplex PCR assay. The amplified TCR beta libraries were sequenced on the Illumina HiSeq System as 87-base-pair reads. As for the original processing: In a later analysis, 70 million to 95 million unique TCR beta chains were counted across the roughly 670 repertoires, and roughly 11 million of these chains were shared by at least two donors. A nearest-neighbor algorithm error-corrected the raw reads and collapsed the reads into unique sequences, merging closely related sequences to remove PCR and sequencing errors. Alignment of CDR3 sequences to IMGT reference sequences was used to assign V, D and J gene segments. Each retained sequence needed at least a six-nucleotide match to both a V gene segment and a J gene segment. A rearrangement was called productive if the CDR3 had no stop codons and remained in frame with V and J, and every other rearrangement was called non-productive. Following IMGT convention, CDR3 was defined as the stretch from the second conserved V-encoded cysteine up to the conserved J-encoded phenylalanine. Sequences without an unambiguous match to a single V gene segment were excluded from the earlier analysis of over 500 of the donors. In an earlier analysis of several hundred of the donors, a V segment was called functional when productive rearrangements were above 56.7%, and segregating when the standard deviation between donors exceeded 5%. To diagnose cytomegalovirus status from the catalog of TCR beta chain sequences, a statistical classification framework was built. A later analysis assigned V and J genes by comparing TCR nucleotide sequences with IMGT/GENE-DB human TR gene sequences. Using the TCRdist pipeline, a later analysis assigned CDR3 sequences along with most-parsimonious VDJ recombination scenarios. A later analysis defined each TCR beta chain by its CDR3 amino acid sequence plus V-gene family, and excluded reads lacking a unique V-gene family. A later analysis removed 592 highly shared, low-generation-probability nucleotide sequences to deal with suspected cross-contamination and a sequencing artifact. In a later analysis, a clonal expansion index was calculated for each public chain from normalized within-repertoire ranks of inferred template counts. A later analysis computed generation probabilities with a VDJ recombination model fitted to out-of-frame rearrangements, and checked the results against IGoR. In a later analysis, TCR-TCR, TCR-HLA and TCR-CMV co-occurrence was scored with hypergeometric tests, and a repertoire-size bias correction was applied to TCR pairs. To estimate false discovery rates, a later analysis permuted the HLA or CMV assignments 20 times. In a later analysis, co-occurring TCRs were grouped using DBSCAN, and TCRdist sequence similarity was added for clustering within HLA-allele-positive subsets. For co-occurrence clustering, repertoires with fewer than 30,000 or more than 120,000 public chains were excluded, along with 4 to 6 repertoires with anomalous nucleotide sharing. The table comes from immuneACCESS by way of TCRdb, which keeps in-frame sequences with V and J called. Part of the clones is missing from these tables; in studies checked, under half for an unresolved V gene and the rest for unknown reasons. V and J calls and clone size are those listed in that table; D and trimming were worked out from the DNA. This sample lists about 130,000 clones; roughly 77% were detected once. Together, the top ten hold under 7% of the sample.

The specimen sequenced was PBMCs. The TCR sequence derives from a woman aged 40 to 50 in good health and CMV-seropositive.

CDR3 protein: CASSYGASGGWAQETQYF. The bases are TGCGCCAGCAGCTATGGGGCTAGCGGGGGCTGGGCACAAGAGACCCAGTACTTC. The sequence is built from TRBV5-1 and TRBJ2-5; 10 nucleotides in the junction match TRBD2. Trimming takes 3 bases off V and 2 bases off J; junction bases not matched to a gene: 13. The germline V gene sets CDR1 to SGHRS and CDR2 to YFSETQ. The CDR3, cysteine through phenylalanine, is 18 amino acids long. Solely the CDR3 DNA is kept, with 54 bases framed from the first base. Joined to the reference TRBV5-1 and TRBJ2-5 proteins, this CDR3 gives the full variable domain: KAGVTQTPRYLIKTRGQQVTLSCSPISGHRSVSWYQQTPGQGLQFLFEYFSETQRNKGNFPGRFSGRQFSNSRSEMNVSTLELGDSALYLCASSYGASGGWAQETQYFGPGTRLLVL.